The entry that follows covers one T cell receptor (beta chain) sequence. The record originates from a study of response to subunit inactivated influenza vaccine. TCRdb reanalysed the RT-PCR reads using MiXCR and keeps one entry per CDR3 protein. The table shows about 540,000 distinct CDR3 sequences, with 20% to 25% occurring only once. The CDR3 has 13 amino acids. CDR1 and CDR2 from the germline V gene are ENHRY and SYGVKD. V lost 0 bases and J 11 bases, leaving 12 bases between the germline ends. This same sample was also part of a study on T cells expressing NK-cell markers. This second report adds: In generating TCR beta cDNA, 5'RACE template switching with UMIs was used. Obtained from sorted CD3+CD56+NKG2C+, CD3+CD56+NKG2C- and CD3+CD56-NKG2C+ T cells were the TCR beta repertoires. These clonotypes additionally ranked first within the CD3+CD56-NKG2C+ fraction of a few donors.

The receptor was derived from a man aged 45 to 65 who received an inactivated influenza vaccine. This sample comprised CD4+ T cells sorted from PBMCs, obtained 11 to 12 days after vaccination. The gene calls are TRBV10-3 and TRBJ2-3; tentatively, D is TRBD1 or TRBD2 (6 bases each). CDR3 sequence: CAISESWGARQYF. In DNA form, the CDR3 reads TGTGCCATCAGTGAGTCCTGGGGGGCTCGGCAGTATTTT.